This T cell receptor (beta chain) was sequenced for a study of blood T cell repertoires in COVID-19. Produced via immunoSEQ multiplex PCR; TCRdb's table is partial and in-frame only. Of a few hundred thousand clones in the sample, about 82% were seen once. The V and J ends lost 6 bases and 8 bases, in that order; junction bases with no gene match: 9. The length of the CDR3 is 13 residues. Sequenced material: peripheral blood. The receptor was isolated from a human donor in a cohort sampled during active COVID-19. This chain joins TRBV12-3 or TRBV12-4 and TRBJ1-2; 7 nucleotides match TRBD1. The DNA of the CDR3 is TGTGCCAGCAGCCAAGACAGGGTCTTCGGCTACACCTTC. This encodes CASSQDRVFGYTF.